The rows below give T cell receptor beta chains drawn from one sample of a study of shared clonotypes between healthy human individuals. The protocol was immunoSEQ multiplex PCR, while the TCRdb copy is restricted to in-frame clones and leaves out a portion. The sample shows some 2,500,000 clones, 93% of them seen only once. Sequencing input: naive CD4+ T cells from PBMCs. The receptors were gathered from a man younger than 35 in good health. Some clones in this sample may be carry-over from other donors' samples. Both conserved end residues are part of each CDR3. The order of the fields is clone size, J gene, V gene, D gene, CDR3 DNA, CDR3 protein. D genes are given only for firm matches. Not all rows give a size; the values are once, few, many and, for expanded clones, a class.

clone_size: NA
j_call: TRBJ2-3
v_call: TRBV25-1
d_call: NA
cdr3_nt: TGTGCCAGCACAGTGGGCGCCACAGATACGCAGTATTTT
cdr3_aa: CASTVGATDTQYF

clone_size: NA
j_call: TRBJ2-3
v_call: TRBV15
d_call: TRBD2
cdr3_nt: TGTGCCACCAGCACTCTAGCGGGAGGGACAGATACGCAGTATTTT
cdr3_aa: CATSTLAGGTDTQYF

clone_size: NA
j_call: TRBJ2-3
v_call: TRBV18
d_call: NA
cdr3_nt: TGTGCCAGCTCACCGTTCGGAAGCACAGATACGCAGTATTTT
cdr3_aa: CASSPFGSTDTQYF

clone_size: NA
j_call: TRBJ2-3
v_call: TRBV28
d_call: NA
cdr3_nt: TGTGCCAGCACCCCACCCGGGGACCTCGGCGGGACAGATACGCAGTATTTT
cdr3_aa: CASTPPGDLGGTDTQYF

clone_size: NA
j_call: TRBJ1-2
v_call: TRBV4-1
d_call: NA
cdr3_nt: TGCGCCAGCAGCCAAGACCCCGTAGCAGGGATATATGGCTACACCTTC
cdr3_aa: CASSQDPVAGIYGYTF

clone_size: NA
j_call: TRBJ2-2
v_call: TRBV19
d_call: NA
cdr3_nt: TGTGCCAGTAGTATAACCCCCGGTCGTCGTGGTGGCACCGGGGAGCTGTTTTTT
cdr3_aa: CASSITPGRRGGTGELFF

clone_size: NA
j_call: TRBJ1-4
v_call: TRBV5-5
d_call: TRBD1
cdr3_nt: TGTGCCAGCAGCGTACGACAGGGTGAAAAACTGTTTTTT
cdr3_aa: CASSVRQGEKLFF

clone_size: few
j_call: TRBJ1-4
v_call: TRBV18
d_call: NA
cdr3_nt: TGTGCCAGCTCACCGGATAGGAAACTGTTTTTT
cdr3_aa: CASSPDRKLFF

clone_size: NA
j_call: TRBJ2-3
v_call: TRBV11-3
d_call: NA
cdr3_nt: TGTGCCAGCAGCTTAGATTCCCGCAGCACAGATACGCAGTATTTT
cdr3_aa: CASSLDSRSTDTQYF

clone_size: NA
j_call: TRBJ1-5
v_call: TRBV28
d_call: NA
cdr3_nt: TGTGCCAGCGTTTCCCCCAGAGGGGGGGCCAGCAATCAGCCCCAGCATTTT
cdr3_aa: CASVSPRGGASNQPQHF

clone_size: NA
j_call: TRBJ2-2
v_call: TRBV14
d_call: TRBD1
cdr3_nt: TGTGCCAGCAGCCCGCAAATACAGGGGGCCGGGGAGCTGTTTTTT
cdr3_aa: CASSPQIQGAGELFF

clone_size: NA
j_call: TRBJ1-3
v_call: TRBV6-5
d_call: NA
cdr3_nt: TGTGCCAGCAGTTATAATCCGGGAAACACCATATATTTT
cdr3_aa: CASSYNPGNTIYF

clone_size: few
j_call: TRBJ1-2
v_call: TRBV4-2
d_call: TRBD1
cdr3_nt: TGTGCCAGCAGCCATGGGGACAGGGTGATCTATGGCTACACCTTC
cdr3_aa: CASSHGDRVIYGYTF

clone_size: NA
j_call: TRBJ2-7
v_call: TRBV6-5
d_call: NA
cdr3_nt: TGTGCCAGCAGTTACCACCCGAGACAGTCCTCCTACGAGCAGTACTTC
cdr3_aa: CASSYHPRQSSYEQYF

clone_size: NA
j_call: TRBJ1-1
v_call: TRBV2
d_call: TRBD1
cdr3_nt: TGTGCCACTTCGGGACAGGGGAACACTGAAGCTTTCTTT
cdr3_aa: CATSGQGNTEAFF

clone_size: NA
j_call: TRBJ1-1
v_call: TRBV6-5
d_call: NA
cdr3_nt: TGTGCCAGCAGTTACCTTGGACAGCTGAACACTGAAGCTTTCTTT
cdr3_aa: CASSYLGQLNTEAFF

clone_size: NA
j_call: TRBJ1-5
v_call: TRBV28
d_call: NA
cdr3_nt: TGTGCCAGCACTCCCGGCGGGTTAGGGCAGCCCCAGCATTTT
cdr3_aa: CASTPGGLGQPQHF

clone_size: once
j_call: TRBJ2-7
v_call: TRBV6-6
d_call: NA
cdr3_nt: TGTGCCAGCAGTTACGAGCAGGGAACCCCCTCCACGGAGCAGTACTTC
cdr3_aa: CASSYEQGTPSTEQYF

clone_size: NA
j_call: TRBJ2-5
v_call: TRBV27
d_call: TRBD2
cdr3_nt: TGTGCCAGCAGCCCTGTGGGACTAGGGAGTTCAGAGACCCAGTACTTC
cdr3_aa: CASSPVGLGSSETQYF

clone_size: NA
j_call: TRBJ1-3
v_call: TRBV29-1
d_call: NA
cdr3_nt: TGCAGCTTTGCGGGGATCGGAAACACCATATATTTT
cdr3_aa: CSFAGIGNTIYF

clone_size: NA
j_call: TRBJ2-3
v_call: TRBV6-4
d_call: NA
cdr3_nt: TGTGCCAGCAGTGAACGGGAAGGGGCAGATACGCAGTATTTT
cdr3_aa: CASSEREGADTQYF

clone_size: NA
j_call: TRBJ2-5
v_call: TRBV28
d_call: TRBD1
cdr3_nt: TGTGCCAGCAGTTTAAATCCTAGGGGGCGGGAGACCCAGTACTTC
cdr3_aa: CASSLNPRGRETQYF

clone_size: NA
j_call: TRBJ1-3
v_call: TRBV5-1
d_call: NA
cdr3_nt: TGCGCCAGCAGCTTGGGAATTAGCTCTGGAAACACCATATATTTT
cdr3_aa: CASSLGISSGNTIYF

clone_size: NA
j_call: TRBJ1-3
v_call: TRBV30
d_call: NA
cdr3_nt: TGTGCCTGGAGTGTATTATTAGGAATTGAAAACACCATATATTTT
cdr3_aa: CAWSVLLGIENTIYF

clone_size: NA
j_call: TRBJ2-3
v_call: TRBV7-3
d_call: NA
cdr3_nt: TGTGCCAGCAGCCCCACCCCGGGCCCAGATACGCAGTATTTT
cdr3_aa: CASSPTPGPDTQYF

clone_size: NA
j_call: TRBJ1-2
v_call: TRBV5-4
d_call: NA
cdr3_nt: TGTGCCAGCAGCTTGGACAGGGTCGTCTATGGCTACACCTTC
cdr3_aa: CASSLDRVVYGYTF

clone_size: NA
j_call: TRBJ2-7
v_call: TRBV11-2
d_call: NA
cdr3_nt: TGTGCCAGCAGCCCCCGCGGACTTTACTCCTACGAGCAGTACTTC
cdr3_aa: CASSPRGLYSYEQYF

clone_size: NA
j_call: TRBJ2-5
v_call: TRBV7-3
d_call: TRBD1
cdr3_nt: TGTGCCAGCAGCTCCCAGACAGGGGCAGTGGAGACCCAGTACTTC
cdr3_aa: CASSSQTGAVETQYF

clone_size: NA
j_call: TRBJ1-1
v_call: TRBV5-1
d_call: TRBD1
cdr3_nt: TGCGCCAGCAGCTTTCGGGGACAGGGATTCCTGAACACTGAAGCTTTCTTT
cdr3_aa: CASSFRGQGFLNTEAFF

clone_size: NA
j_call: TRBJ1-4
v_call: TRBV5-1
d_call: NA
cdr3_nt: TGCGCCAGCAGCTTGGCCGGAGCCTATCGGGAAAAACTGTTTTTT
cdr3_aa: CASSLAGAYREKLFF

clone_size: NA
j_call: TRBJ1-1
v_call: TRBV10-1
d_call: NA
cdr3_nt: TGCGCCAGCAGTGTTCGACCGGCAGAAGCATTTGCCATTGCCTTGAGAATTGAAGCTTTCTTT
cdr3_aa: CASSVRPAEAFAIALRIEAFF

clone_size: few
j_call: TRBJ1-5
v_call: TRBV19
d_call: NA
cdr3_nt: TGTGCCAGTAGTATAGATAGGCATAAGGATCAGCCCCAGCATTTT
cdr3_aa: CASSIDRHKDQPQHF

clone_size: NA
j_call: TRBJ2-5
v_call: TRBV18
d_call: NA
cdr3_nt: TGTGCCAGCTCACATCGAACGACAGCACAAGAGACCCAGTACTTC
cdr3_aa: CASSHRTTAQETQYF

clone_size: NA
j_call: TRBJ2-5
v_call: TRBV5-1
d_call: NA
cdr3_nt: TGCGCCAGCGGTGTTATGGGGGCCCAAGAGACCCAGTACTTC
cdr3_aa: CASGVMGAQETQYF

clone_size: once
j_call: TRBJ1-2
v_call: TRBV2
d_call: TRBD1
cdr3_nt: TGTGCCAGCAGGCGGGGACAGGGTCTCCCGAGATTCTCGAACTATGGCTACACCTTC
cdr3_aa: CASRRGQGLPRFSNYGYTF

clone_size: NA
j_call: TRBJ2-1
v_call: TRBV2
d_call: NA
cdr3_nt: TGTGCCTCCCTGGTTAGCGAGAACTACAATGAGCAGTTCTTC
cdr3_aa: CASLVSENYNEQFF

clone_size: few
j_call: TRBJ1-5
v_call: TRBV28
d_call: NA
cdr3_nt: TGTGCCAGCAGTTTACGACAGTGGGTAAGCAATCAGCCCCAGCATTTT
cdr3_aa: CASSLRQWVSNQPQHF

clone_size: NA
j_call: TRBJ2-2
v_call: TRBV5-1
d_call: NA
cdr3_nt: TGCGCCAGCAGTGCGGAAGGGGGAACCGTCGGGGAGCTGTTTTTT
cdr3_aa: CASSAEGGTVGELFF

clone_size: NA
j_call: TRBJ2-3
v_call: TRBV25-1
d_call: TRBD1
cdr3_nt: TGTGCCAGCAGTGACCAGGGACAGGGTGGGACAGATACGCAGTATTTT
cdr3_aa: CASSDQGQGGTDTQYF

clone_size: NA
j_call: TRBJ2-7
v_call: TRBV4-1
d_call: TRBD2
cdr3_nt: TGCGCCAGCAGCCAAGAGGGTCGGGCGGGAGCTAGGGAGCAGTACTTC
cdr3_aa: CASSQEGRAGAREQYF

clone_size: NA
j_call: TRBJ1-1
v_call: TRBV5-1
d_call: NA
cdr3_nt: TGCGCCAGCAAGCAGGAACCATTGGACACTGAAGCTTTCTTT
cdr3_aa: CASKQEPLDTEAFF

clone_size: NA
j_call: TRBJ2-1
v_call: TRBV5-1
d_call: NA
cdr3_nt: TGCGCCAGCAGCTTGGATTTGGCAGACGGTGAGCAGTTCTTC
cdr3_aa: CASSLDLADGEQFF

clone_size: NA
j_call: TRBJ1-4
v_call: TRBV28
d_call: NA
cdr3_nt: TGTGCCAGCCGGGTACAAACTAATGAAAAACTGTTTTTT
cdr3_aa: CASRVQTNEKLFF

clone_size: NA
j_call: TRBJ2-3
v_call: TRBV29-1
d_call: TRBD2
cdr3_nt: TGCAGCGTGACTAGCGGGAGCACAGATACGCAGTATTTT
cdr3_aa: CSVTSGSTDTQYF

clone_size: NA
j_call: TRBJ2-3
v_call: TRBV30
d_call: NA
cdr3_nt: TGTGCCTGGAGCCCTGAACAGATTCGCACAGATACGCAGTATTTT
cdr3_aa: CAWSPEQIRTDTQYF